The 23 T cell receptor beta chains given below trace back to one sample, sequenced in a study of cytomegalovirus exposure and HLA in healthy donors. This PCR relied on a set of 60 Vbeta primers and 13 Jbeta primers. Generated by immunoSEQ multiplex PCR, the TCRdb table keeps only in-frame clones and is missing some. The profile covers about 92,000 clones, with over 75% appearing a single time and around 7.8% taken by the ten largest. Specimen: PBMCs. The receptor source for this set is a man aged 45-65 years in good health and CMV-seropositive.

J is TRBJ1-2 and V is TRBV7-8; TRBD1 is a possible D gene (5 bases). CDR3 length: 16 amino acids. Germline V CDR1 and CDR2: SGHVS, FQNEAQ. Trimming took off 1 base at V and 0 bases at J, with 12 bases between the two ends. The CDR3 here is CASSLGLQGSNYGYTF. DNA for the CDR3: TGTGCCAGCAGCTTAGGGCTGCAGGGTTCTAACTATGGCTACACCTTC.

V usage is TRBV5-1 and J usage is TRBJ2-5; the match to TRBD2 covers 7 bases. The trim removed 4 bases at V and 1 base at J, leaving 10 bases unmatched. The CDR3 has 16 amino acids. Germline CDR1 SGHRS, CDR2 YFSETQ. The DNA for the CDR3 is TGCGCCAGCAGCCTAGGATCTAGCGGTCCCCAAGAGACCCAGTACTTC. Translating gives CASSLGSSGPQETQYF. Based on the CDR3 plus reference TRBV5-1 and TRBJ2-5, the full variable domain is KAGVTQTPRYLIKTRGQQVTLSCSPISGHRSVSWYQQTPGQGLQFLFEYFSETQRNKGNFPGRFSGRQFSNSRSEMNVSTLELGDSALYLCASSLGSSGPQETQYFGPGTRLLVL.

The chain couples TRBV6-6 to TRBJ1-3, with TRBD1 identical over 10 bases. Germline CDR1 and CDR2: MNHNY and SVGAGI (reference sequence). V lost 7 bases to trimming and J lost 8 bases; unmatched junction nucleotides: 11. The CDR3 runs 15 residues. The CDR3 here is CASTGQGPLSYTIYF. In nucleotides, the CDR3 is TGTGCCAGCACGGGACAGGGGCCCTTGTCTTACACCATATATTTT.

The CDR3 DNA follows: TGTGCCTGGACCTTGGACAGGGCTTCCTATGGCTACACCTTC. This translates into CAWTLDRASYGYTF. The gene calls are TRBV30 and TRBJ1-2, with 8 bases fitting TRBD1. CDR1 is GTSNPN and CDR2 is SVGIG in the germline V gene (reference sequence). Losses at the gene ends were 4 bases for V and 4 bases for J; bases not matched to a gene: 8. The CDR3 loop spans 14 amino acids. Based on the CDR3 plus reference TRBV30 and TRBJ1-2, the full variable domain is SQTIHQWPATLVQPVGSPLSLECTVEGTSNPNLYWYRQAAGRGLQLLFYSVGIGQISSEVPQNLSASRPQDRQFILSSKKLLLSDSGFYLCAWTLDRASYGYTFGSGTRLTVV.

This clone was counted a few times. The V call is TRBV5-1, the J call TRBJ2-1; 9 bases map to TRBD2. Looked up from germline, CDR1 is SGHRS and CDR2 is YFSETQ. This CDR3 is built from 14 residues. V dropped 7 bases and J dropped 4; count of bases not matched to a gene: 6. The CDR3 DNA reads TGCGCCAGCGGGAGCGGGGGGCCTTACAATGAGCAGTTCTTC. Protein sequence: CASGSGGPYNEQFF.

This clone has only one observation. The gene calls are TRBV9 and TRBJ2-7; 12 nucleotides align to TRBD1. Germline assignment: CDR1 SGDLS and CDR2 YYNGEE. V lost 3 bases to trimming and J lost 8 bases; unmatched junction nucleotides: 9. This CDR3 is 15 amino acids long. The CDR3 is CASSEGDRGHLQQYF. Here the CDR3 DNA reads TGTGCCAGCAGCGAGGGGGACAGGGGGCATCTTCAGCAGTACTTC.

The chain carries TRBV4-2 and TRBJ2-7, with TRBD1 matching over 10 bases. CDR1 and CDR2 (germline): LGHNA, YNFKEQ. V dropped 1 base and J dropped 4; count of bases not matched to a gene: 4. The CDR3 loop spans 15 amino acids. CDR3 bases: TGTGCCAGCAGCCAAGTCGACAGGGGGCCTTACGAGCAGTACTTC. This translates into CASSQVDRGPYEQYF.

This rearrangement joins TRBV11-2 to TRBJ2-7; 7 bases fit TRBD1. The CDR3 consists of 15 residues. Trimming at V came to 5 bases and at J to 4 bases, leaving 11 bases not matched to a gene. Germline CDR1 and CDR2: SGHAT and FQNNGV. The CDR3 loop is CASSPREGGLYEQYF. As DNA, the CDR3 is TGTGCCAGCAGCCCCCGGGAAGGGGGCCTGTACGAGCAGTACTTC.

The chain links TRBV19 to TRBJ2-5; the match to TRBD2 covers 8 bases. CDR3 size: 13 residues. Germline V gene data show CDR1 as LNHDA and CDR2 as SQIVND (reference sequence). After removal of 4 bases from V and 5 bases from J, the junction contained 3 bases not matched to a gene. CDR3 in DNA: TGTGCCAGTAGTACAGCGGGGGTGGAGACCCAGTACTTC. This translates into CASSTAGVETQYF.

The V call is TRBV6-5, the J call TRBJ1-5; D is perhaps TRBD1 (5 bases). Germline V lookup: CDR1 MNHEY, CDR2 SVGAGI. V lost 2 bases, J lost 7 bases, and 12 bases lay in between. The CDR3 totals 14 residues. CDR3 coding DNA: TGTGCCAGCAGTTACCAGCAGGGTTCCCAGCCCCAGCATTTT. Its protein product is CASSYQQGSQPQHF.

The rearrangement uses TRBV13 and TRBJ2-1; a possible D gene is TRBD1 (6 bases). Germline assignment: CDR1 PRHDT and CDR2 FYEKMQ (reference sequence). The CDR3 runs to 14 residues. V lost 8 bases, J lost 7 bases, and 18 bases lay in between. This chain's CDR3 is CASSVGGFRNEQFF. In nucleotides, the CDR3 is TGTGCCAGCTCCGTAGGGGGATTCAGGAATGAGCAGTTCTTC.

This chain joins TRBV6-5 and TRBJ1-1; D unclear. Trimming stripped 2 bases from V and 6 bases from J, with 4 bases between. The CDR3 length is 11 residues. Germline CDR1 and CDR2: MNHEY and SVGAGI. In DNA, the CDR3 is TGTGCCAGCAGTTACAGAGCTGAAGCTTTCTTT. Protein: CASSYRAEAFF.

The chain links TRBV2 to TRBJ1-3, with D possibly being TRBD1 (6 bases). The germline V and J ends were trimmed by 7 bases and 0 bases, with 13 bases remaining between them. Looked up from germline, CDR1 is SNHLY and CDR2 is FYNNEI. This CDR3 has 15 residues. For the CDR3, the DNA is TGTGCCAGCATGAGGACAGCCATCTCTGGAAACACCATATATTTT. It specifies CASMRTAISGNTIYF.

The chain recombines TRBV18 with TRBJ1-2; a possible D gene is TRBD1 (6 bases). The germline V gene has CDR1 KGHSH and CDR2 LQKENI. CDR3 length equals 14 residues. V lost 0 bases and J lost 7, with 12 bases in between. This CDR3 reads CASSPPSGEGGYTF. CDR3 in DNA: TGTGCCAGCTCACCACCTTCAGGGGAAGGTGGCTACACCTTC.

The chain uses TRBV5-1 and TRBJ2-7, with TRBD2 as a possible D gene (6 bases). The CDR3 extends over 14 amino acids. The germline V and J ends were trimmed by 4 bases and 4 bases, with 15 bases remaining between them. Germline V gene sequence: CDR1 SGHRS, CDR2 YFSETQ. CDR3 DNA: TGCGCCAGCAGCCCGGGAGAGATGGGTTACGAGCAGTACTTC. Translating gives CASSPGEMGYEQYF.

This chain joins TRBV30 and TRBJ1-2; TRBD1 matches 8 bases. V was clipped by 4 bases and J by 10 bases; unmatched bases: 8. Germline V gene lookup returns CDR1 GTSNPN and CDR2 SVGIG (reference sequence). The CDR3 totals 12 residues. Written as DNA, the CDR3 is TGTGCCTGGACCCACGACAGGGGAGTCTACACCTTC. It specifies CAWTHDRGVYTF.

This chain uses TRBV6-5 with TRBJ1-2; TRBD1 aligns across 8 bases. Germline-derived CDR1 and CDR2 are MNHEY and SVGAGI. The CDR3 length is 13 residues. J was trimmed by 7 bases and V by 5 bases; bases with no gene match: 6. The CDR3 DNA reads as TGTGCCAGCAGTACAGCAGGGACAGGTGGCTACACCTTC. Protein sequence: CASSTAGTGGYTF.

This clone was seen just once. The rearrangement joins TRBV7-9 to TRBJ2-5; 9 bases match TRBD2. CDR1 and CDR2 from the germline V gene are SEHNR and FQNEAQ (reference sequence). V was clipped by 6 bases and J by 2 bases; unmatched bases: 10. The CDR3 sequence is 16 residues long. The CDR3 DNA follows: TGTGCCAGCAGTTTTGGGCTAGCGGGGTCACAAGAGACCCAGTACTTC. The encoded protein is CASSFGLAGSQETQYF.

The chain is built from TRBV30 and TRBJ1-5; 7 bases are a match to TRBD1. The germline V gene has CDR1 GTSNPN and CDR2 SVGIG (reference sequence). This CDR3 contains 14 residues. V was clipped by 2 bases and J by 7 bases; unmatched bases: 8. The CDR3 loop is CAWSTSTGSQPQHF. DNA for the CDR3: TGTGCCTGGAGTACATCGACAGGGAGCCAGCCCCAGCATTTT.

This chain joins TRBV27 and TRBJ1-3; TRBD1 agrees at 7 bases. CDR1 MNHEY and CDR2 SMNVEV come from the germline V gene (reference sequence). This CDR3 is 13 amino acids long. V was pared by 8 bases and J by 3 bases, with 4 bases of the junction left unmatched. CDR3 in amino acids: CASARGLGNTIYF. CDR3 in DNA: TGTGCCAGCGCTAGGGGGCTTGGAAACACCATATATTTT.

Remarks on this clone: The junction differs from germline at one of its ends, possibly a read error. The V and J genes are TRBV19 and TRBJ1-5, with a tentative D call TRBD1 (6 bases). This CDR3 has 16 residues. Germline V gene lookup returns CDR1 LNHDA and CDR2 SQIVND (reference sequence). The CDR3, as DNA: TGTGCCAGTAGTATAGAAGGCATTGGGGGCAATCAGCCCCAGAATTTT. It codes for CASSIEGIGGNQPQNF.

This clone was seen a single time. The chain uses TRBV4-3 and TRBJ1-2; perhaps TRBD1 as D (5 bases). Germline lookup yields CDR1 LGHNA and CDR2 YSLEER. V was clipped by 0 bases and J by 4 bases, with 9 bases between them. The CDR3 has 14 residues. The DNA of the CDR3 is TGCGCCAGCAGCCAAGAGGGGCAGAGCTATGGCTACACCTTC. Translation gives CASSQEGQSYGYTF.

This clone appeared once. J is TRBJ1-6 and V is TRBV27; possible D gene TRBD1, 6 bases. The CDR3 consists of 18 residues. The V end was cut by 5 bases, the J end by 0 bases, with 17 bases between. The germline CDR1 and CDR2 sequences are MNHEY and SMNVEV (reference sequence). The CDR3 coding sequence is TGTGCCAGCAGTCCTGGACAGATAGGTCTCTCCTATAATTCACCCCTCCACTTT. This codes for CASSPGQIGLSYNSPLHF.